Each of the 7 T cell receptor beta chains below was sequenced from the same sample in a study of T cells in Graves' hyperthyroidism and ophthalmopathy. Amplified TCR beta CDR3 regions derived from RNA transcripts. Initially, a first-round RT-PCR of the TCR CDR3 employed the HTBI primer set. Via MiXCR, TCRdb re-called the multiplex PCR reads, giving one row per CDR3 protein. The data contain about 620,000 distinct CDR3 sequences, 15% to 20% of them seen just once; the ten biggest clones take up 3% to 4.5%. Sequencing was performed on blood. These receptors came from a woman in her twenties or thirties with Graves' hyperthyroidism.

This clonotype has a count of ten or more. V gene TRBV2 combines with J gene TRBJ1-1, with TRBD1 as a possible D gene (5 bases). CDR1 and CDR2 from the germline V gene are SNHLY and FYNNEI. The CDR3 totals 13 residues. V lost 7 bases and J lost 7, with 16 bases in between. In nucleotides, the CDR3 is TGTGCCAGCAAAGGGGACGCTCTGAGTGAAGCTTTCTTT. Its protein is CASKGDALSEAFF.

The sample holds many counts of this clonotype. The V call is TRBV5-1, the J call TRBJ2-3, with D unresolved. Germline V gene lookup returns CDR1 SGHRS and CDR2 YFSETQ. CDR3 length: 14 amino acids. V gave up 0 bases and J gave up 4 bases, with 9 bases separating them. The CDR3 protein is CASSLEGSPDTQYF. Here the CDR3 DNA reads TGCGCCAGCAGCTTGGAGGGCTCACCAGATACGCAGTATTTT. Using reference TRBV5-1 and TRBJ2-3 for the parts outside the CDR3, the full variable domain is KAGVTQTPRYLIKTRGQQVTLSCSPISGHRSVSWYQQTPGQGLQFLFEYFSETQRNKGNFPGRFSGRQFSNSRSEMNVSTLELGDSALYLCASSLEGSPDTQYFGPGTRLTVL.

This clonotype was seen a handful of times. An end of the junction differs from the germline gene, which may be a read error. The chain couples TRBV28 to TRBJ2-5; possible D gene TRBD1, 6 bases. The CDR3 has 13 residues. CDR1 is MDHEN and CDR2 is SYDVKM in the germline V gene. The CDR3 coding sequence is TGTGCCAGCAGTTTGCAGGGGCAAGGGACCCAGTACTTC. Protein sequence: CASSLQGQGTQYF.

This clonotype was seen repeatedly, ten times or more. This chain joins TRBV12-3 or TRBV12-4 and TRBJ2-1; the D is unclear. The CDR3 extends over 13 amino acids. V was cut by 4 bases and J by 2 bases, with 6 bases left in between. In DNA, the CDR3 is TGTGCCAGCAGTTCTTACACCTACAATGAGCAGTTCTTC. It is translated as CASSSYTYNEQFF.

This clonotype has at least ten counts. The chain joins TRBV20-1 to TRBJ1-2; D call uncertain. V shed 5 bases and J shed 2 bases, with 9 bases lying between them. The germline V gene encodes CDR1 DFQATT and CDR2 SNEGSKA (reference sequence). The CDR3 covers 12 residues. The CDR3 nucleotides read TGCAGTGCTTTTTCCCCAAACTATGGCTACACCTTC. Encoded protein: CSAFSPNYGYTF.

This clonotype showed up just a few times. The rearrangement uses TRBV4-1 and TRBJ2-4, with a possible D match to TRBD1 (6 bases). Looked up from germline, CDR1 is MGHRA and CDR2 is YSYEKL. V was cut by 0 bases and J by 0 bases, with 18 bases left in between. CDR3 size: 19 residues. The CDR3: CASSQEATGSLLAKNIQYF. For the CDR3, the DNA is TGCGCCAGCAGCCAAGAAGCGACAGGATCACTTCTAGCCAAAAACATTCAGTACTTC.

The chain recombines TRBV5-4 with TRBJ2-1; 12 bases map to TRBD2. The CDR3 runs 15 residues. The germline CDR1 and CDR2 sequences are SGHNT and YYREEE (reference sequence). V lost 5 bases to trimming and J lost 9 bases; unmatched junction nucleotides: 9. The DNA of the CDR3 is TGTGCCAGCAGGCTAGCGGGAGGGCCGAGTTCTGAGCAGTTCTTC. Amino acid sequence: CASRLAGGPSSEQFF.